These 16 T cell receptor beta chains were sequenced from one sample in a study of siplizumab effects on memory and regulatory T cells. Method: immunoSEQ multiplex PCR; TCRdb's copy keeps in-frame clones and lacks some. The table includes about 27,000 clones, around 84% detected once. Sequenced sample: memory CD4+ T cells sorted from blood. These receptors all stem from a human donor in good health.

The chain combines TRBV9 with TRBJ2-7, with D maybe TRBD1 (5 bases). This CDR3 region has 13 residues. V was clipped by 0 bases and J by 4 bases, with 8 bases between them. Germline values: CDR1 SGDLS, CDR2 YYNGEE. The CDR3 is CASSVGAGYEQYF. Written as DNA, the CDR3 is TGTGCCAGCAGCGTAGGGGCAGGGTACGAGCAGTACTTC.

The rearrangement uses TRBV4-1 and TRBJ2-3, with 11 bases that match TRBD2. J lost 2 bases, V lost 5 bases, and 6 bases had no gene match. Germline CDR1 is MGHRA and CDR2 is YSYEKL. This CDR3 has 16 residues. The CDR3 loop is CASSDSGRGDTDTQYF. In nucleotides, the CDR3 is TGCGCCAGCAGCGATAGCGGGAGGGGCGACACAGATACGCAGTATTTT.

V gene TRBV2 combines with J gene TRBJ1-1; perhaps TRBD1 as D (6 bases). The ends were cut back, 6 bases at V and 4 bases at J, with 12 bases in the middle. Germline values: CDR1 SNHLY, CDR2 FYNNEI. This CDR3 has 13 amino acids. The CDR3 reads CASSPGVSTEAFF. The CDR3 DNA is TGTGCCAGCAGCCCAGGGGTGAGCACTGAAGCTTTCTTT.

This chain links TRBV6-5 with TRBJ1-6; D remains unclear. Germline assignment: CDR1 MNHEY and CDR2 SVGAGI. The CDR3 extends over 15 amino acids. Trimming shortened V by 6 bases and J by 5 bases, and 14 bases separated the two germline ends. The CDR3 DNA follows: TGTGCCAGCAGCGCGACGAGGGCCCATAATTCACCCCTCCACTTT. Amino acid sequence: CASSATRAHNSPLHF.

This chain joins TRBV12-2 and TRBJ2-7. TRBV12-2 is flagged as a pseudogene. There are 13 residues in the CDR3. CDR3 bases: TGTGCAAGTCGCTTAGGCCTTTTACGCGAGCAGTACTTC. It translates to CASRLGLLREQYF.

This chain uses TRBV6-1 with TRBJ1-5; the D is unclear. V dropped 0 bases and J dropped 1 base, with 13 bases sitting between them. This CDR3 region has 17 residues. Germline values: CDR1 MNHNS, CDR2 SASEGT. Here the CDR3 DNA reads TGTGCCAGCAGTGAAGCTTACGGACTGCGGAGCAATCAGCCCCAGCATTTT. Translation gives CASSEAYGLRSNQPQHF.

The genes are TRBV4-3 and TRBJ1-4; 8 bases match TRBD1. CDR3 size: 15 residues. From germline, CDR1 is LGHNA and CDR2 YSLEER. The J segment lost 12 bases and the V segment lost 0 bases, leaving 9 bases of the junction unmatched. DNA of the CDR3: TGCGCCAGCAGCCAAGATGGGCAGGGGGCGGGAGAACTGTTTTTT. Translation gives CASSQDGQGAGELFF.

This rearrangement joins TRBV2 to TRBJ1-2; D not certain. Trimming took 7 bases from V and 0 from J, leaving 15 bases between them. This CDR3 is 15 amino acids long. Germline V gene sequence: CDR1 SNHLY, CDR2 FYNNEI. For the CDR3, the DNA is TGTGCCAGCACCGTTGACAACTACGCTAACTATGGCTACACCTTC. This translates into CASTVDNYANYGYTF.

This rearrangement joins TRBV19 to TRBJ1-4; D possibly corresponds to TRBD1 (6 bases). The CDR3 loop spans 14 amino acids. Germline CDR1 reads LNHDA; CDR2 reads SQIVND (reference sequence). V was clipped by 2 bases and J by 3 bases, with 7 bases between them. The CDR3 spells CASSITGPNEKLFF. In nucleotides, the CDR3 is TGTGCCAGTAGTATAACAGGGCCTAATGAAAAACTGTTTTTT.

The J gene is TRBJ2-1, the V gene TRBV5-4; D is perhaps TRBD2 (5 bases). The V end lost 3 bases, the J end lost 0 bases, and 13 bases lay between the germline ends. The CDR3 contains 16 residues. CDR1 is SGHNT, CDR2 YYREEE, per germline (reference sequence). The CDR3 protein is CASSSSKAVSYNEQFF. In nucleotides, the CDR3 is TGTGCCAGCAGCTCGAGCAAAGCGGTCTCCTACAATGAGCAGTTCTTC.

V usage is TRBV4-1 and J usage is TRBJ2-1; maybe TRBD1 (6 bases). The CDR3 is 16 amino acids. Per germline, CDR1 MGHRA and CDR2 YSYEKL. Trimming removed 5 bases from V and 5 bases from J, with 19 bases in between. The CDR3 coding sequence is TGCGCCAGCAGCGCTGTCCCCCAGGGGACCCACAATGAGCAGTTCTTC. Its protein is CASSAVPQGTHNEQFF.

The chain combines TRBV11-3 with TRBJ2-7; TRBD2 might be the D (5 bases). The CDR3 spans 15 residues. Trimming cost V 3 bases and J 2 bases, with 14 bases left between them. The germline V gene has CDR1 SGHNT and CDR2 YENEEA. CDR3 in DNA: TGTGCCAGCAGCTTTTCTAGAGGGATCACCTACGAGCAGTACTTC. Its protein is CASSFSRGITYEQYF.

The gene calls are TRBV9 and TRBJ2-4; TRBD1 or TRBD2 may be the D gene (5 bases each). The V gene's germline CDR1 is SGDLS and CDR2 YYNGEE. V dropped 4 bases and J dropped 9 bases, with 17 bases sitting between them. The CDR3 length is 14 residues. In nucleotides, the CDR3 is TGTGCCAGCAGCCCCCTGGGTGGGGACGGCATTCAGTACTTC. Translating it yields CASSPLGGDGIQYF.

The genes are TRBV6-4 and TRBJ2-3; 7 bases line up with TRBD2. In germline, CDR1 is MRHNA, CDR2 SNTAGT. The CDR3 is made up of 17 amino acids. V lost 8 bases, J lost 6 bases, and 20 bases stayed unmatched. The CDR3 coding sequence is TGTGCCAGCGTAGCCCGGACTAGTGTGGAGTGTTTGGATACGCAGTATTTT. It translates to CASVARTSVECLDTQYF.

The chain has TRBV5-6 and TRBJ2-7; TRBD1 matches 9 bases. The ends lost 0 bases at V and 7 bases at J; junction bases unmatched: 8. Germline CDR1 is SGHDT and CDR2 is YYEEEE. The CDR3 contains 15 residues. The DNA of the CDR3 is TGTGCCAGCAGCTTGGTTGGGACAGGGCTCGGGGAGCAGTACTTC. Translated, it gives CASSLVGTGLGEQYF.

This chain joins TRBV28 and TRBJ2-5; 10 bases are shared with TRBD2. The DNA end is a closer match to TRBJ2-7, so the J assignment may be wrong. The CDR3 contains 13 residues. In germline, CDR1 is MDHEN, CDR2 SYDVKM. CDR3 bases: TGTGCCAGCCTTGAGCGGGAGGGGGCCGAGCAGTACTTC. Its protein product is CASLEREGAEQYF.